A single sample is the source of the 21 T cell receptor beta chains below, sequenced in a study of CD8 T cells in ankylosing spondylitis. One entry per CDR3 protein results from TCRdb running MiXCR on the 5' RACE reads. The table records roughly 200,000 distinct CDR3 sequences, 10% to 15% of them present only once. Source material: blood, either unsorted or a sorted T cell fraction (not recorded which). The source is a male donor with ankylosing spondylitis or in good health (not recorded which).

The chain employs TRBV11-1 and TRBJ2-3, with D perhaps being TRBD1 or TRBD2 (5 bases each). Germline V gene sequence: CDR1 SGHAT, CDR2 FQDESV (reference sequence). V lost 5 bases, J lost 0 bases, and 24 bases lay in between. The CDR3 spans 19 residues. The CDR3, as DNA: TGTGCCAGCAGCGCAGGGTTCAGAGCCGAACTAGAAAGCACAGATACGCAGTATTTT. Translated, it gives CASSAGFRAELESTDTQYF.

The table lists this clonotype with a few counts. The chain links TRBV13 to TRBJ2-1, with 8 nucleotides matching TRBD2. The CDR3 runs to 13 residues. Trimming removed 4 bases from V and 8 bases from J; junction bases left unmatched: 4. Germline CDR1 PRHDT, CDR2 FYEKMQ (reference sequence). This CDR3 reads CASSSGTRDEQFF. CDR3 nucleotide sequence: TGTGCCAGCAGCTCCGGGACTAGGGATGAGCAGTTCTTC. Looking up the rest from reference TRBV13 and TRBJ2-1 gives the full variable domain: AAGVIQSPRHLIKEKRETATLKCYPIPRHDTVYWYQQGPGQDPQFLISFYEKMQSDKGSIPDRFSAQQFSDYHSELNMSSLELGDSALYFCASSSGTRDEQFFGPGTRLTVL.

A few counts support this clonotype. V gene TRBV11-2 combines with J gene TRBJ2-1; 7 bases match TRBD1. This CDR3 is built from 16 residues. Losses at the gene ends were 7 bases for V and 0 bases for J; bases not matched to a gene: 9. Germline CDR1 and CDR2: SGHAT and FQNNGV. The DNA of the CDR3 is TGTGCCAGCATCCGCGAGGGGGCGAGCTCCTACAATGAGCAGTTCTTC. Protein: CASIREGASSYNEQFF.

The rearrangement uses TRBV12-3 or TRBV12-4 and TRBJ2-3, with a weak D call TRBD2 (6 bases). The CDR3 spans 16 residues. The germline V and J ends were trimmed by 3 bases and 0 bases, with 13 bases remaining between them. The CDR3 DNA reads TGTGCCAGCAGTTTTGGGGACTCCTCTAGCACAGATACGCAGTATTTT. It yields the protein CASSFGDSSSTDTQYF.

This clonotype appeared many times. The rearrangement joins TRBV5-1 to TRBJ1-1; D is undetermined. CDR3 length: 14 residues. V dropped 0 bases and J dropped 1 base, with 7 bases sitting between them. The germline CDR1 and CDR2 sequences are SGHRS and YFSETQ. The CDR3 region is CASSLGSANTEAFF. In nucleotides, the CDR3 is TGCGCCAGCAGCTTGGGCAGCGCGAACACTGAAGCTTTCTTT.

Many counts were recorded for this clonotype. The chain is built from TRBV12-3 or TRBV12-4 and TRBJ2-1; D unresolved. Trimming removed 5 bases from V and 6 bases from J, with 8 bases in between. CDR3 length equals 12 residues. The DNA of the CDR3 is TGTGCCAGCAGTCGCGCCCCCAATGAGCAGTTCTTC. It translates to CASSRAPNEQFF.

There are many counts of this clonotype. The rearrangement uses TRBV27 and TRBJ2-2; D is possibly TRBD1 (6 bases). Germline loops: CDR1 MNHEY, CDR2 SMNVEV (reference sequence). The CDR3 totals 14 residues. The V end was cut by 3 bases, the J end by 5 bases, with 10 bases between. CDR3 nucleotides: TGTGCCAGCAGTTTGCTAACAGGGACCGGGGAGCTGTTTTTT. Protein sequence: CASSLLTGTGELFF.

The chain couples TRBV12-3 or TRBV12-4 to TRBJ1-1; D uncertain. V lost 4 bases and J lost 1, with 10 bases in between. The CDR3 is 14 amino acids. CDR3 residues: CASSSKKGNTEAFF. The CDR3, as DNA: TGTGCCAGCAGTTCCAAAAAGGGGAACACTGAAGCTTTCTTT.

The V and J genes are TRBV2 and TRBJ2-1; 7 bases map to TRBD1. Trimming cost V 5 bases and J 6 bases; bases outside gene matches: 13. The CDR3 is 16 amino acids. Germline V gene lookup returns CDR1 SNHLY and CDR2 FYNNEI. The CDR3 loop reads CASSPTRQGTGNEQFF. In nucleotides, the CDR3 is TGTGCCAGCAGTCCTACCAGACAGGGAACGGGCAATGAGCAGTTCTTC.

The gene calls are TRBV25-1 and TRBJ1-4; D is perhaps TRBD1 (6 bases). The V end was cut by 1 base, the J end by 7 bases, with 13 bases between. This CDR3 has 15 amino acids. Germline V CDR1 and CDR2: MGHDK, SYGVNS. The CDR3 sequence: CASSESNRVTEKLFF. In nucleotides, the CDR3 is TGTGCCAGCAGTGAATCGAACAGGGTAACTGAAAAACTGTTTTTT.

This chain links TRBV6-5 with TRBJ2-3; 7 positions match TRBD1. V was clipped by 4 bases and J by 3 bases; unmatched bases: 7. Germline CDR1 MNHEY, CDR2 SVGAGI. The CDR3 extends over 15 amino acids. DNA for the CDR3: TGTGCCAGCAGTTTGCGCCGACAGGGAACAGATACGCAGTATTTT. Residues: CASSLRRQGTDTQYF.

This clonotype was seen only a few times. The V gene is TRBV7-9, the J gene TRBJ2-2; 10 positions agree with TRBD2. V shed 1 base and J 3 bases; nucleotides not matched to a gene: 5. The CDR3 contains 17 residues. Per germline, CDR1 SEHNR and CDR2 FQNEAQ (reference sequence). CDR3 nucleotide sequence: TGTGCCAGCAGCTTAGAGGTAGCGGGAGGATACACCGGGGAGCTGTTTTTT. Its protein is CASSLEVAGGYTGELFF.

This chain uses TRBV6-5 with TRBJ1-1; TRBD1 matches 7 bases. V shed 2 bases, J shed 7 bases, and the junction held 10 bases outside the gene matches. Germline V lookup: CDR1 MNHEY, CDR2 SVGAGI. The length of the CDR3 is 15 residues. In nucleotides, the CDR3 is TGTGCCAGCAGTTACCGTCGACAGGGAGTGGATGAAGCTTTCTTT. Translating gives CASSYRRQGVDEAFF.

The chain combines TRBV5-1 with TRBJ1-2, with a weak D call TRBD1 (5 bases). With 5 bases removed from V and 0 bases from J, the gap between germline ends came to 14 bases. The CDR3 contains 15 residues. From germline, CDR1 is SGHRS and CDR2 YFSETQ. The DNA for the CDR3 is TGCGCCAGCAGTTTCGGGACCTATTCTAACTATGGCTACACCTTC. Amino acids: CASSFGTYSNYGYTF.

The chain carries TRBV27 and TRBJ2-1; D possibly corresponds to TRBD2 (7 bases). With 5 bases removed from V and 8 bases from J, the gap between germline ends came to 25 bases. Germline V CDR1 and CDR2: MNHEY, SMNVEV (reference sequence). There are 17 residues in the CDR3. CDR3 coding DNA: TGTGCCAGCAGTCCCAAACGGGACTTGGGAGGGGGGGATGAGCAGTTCTTC. Encoded protein: CASSPKRDLGGGDEQFF.

The chain combines TRBV14 with TRBJ2-1; 7 nucleotides align to TRBD2. V shed 1 base, J shed 4 bases, and the junction held 7 bases outside the gene matches. Germline V lookup: CDR1 SGHDN, CDR2 FVKESK. The CDR3 consists of 16 residues. CDR3 loop: CASSQVGLAVYNEQFF. The CDR3 DNA sequence: TGTGCCAGCAGCCAAGTAGGCCTAGCGGTATACAATGAGCAGTTCTTC. Supplemented by reference TRBV14 and TRBJ2-1, the full variable domain reads EAGVTQFPSHSVIEKGQTVTLRCDPISGHDNLYWYRRVMGKEIKFLLHFVKESKQDESGMPNNRFLAERTGGTYSTLKVQPAELEDSGVYFCASSQVGLAVYNEQFFGPGTRLTVL.

In its sample, this clonotype was seen many times. V and J are TRBV27 and TRBJ2-7; 10 nucleotides align to TRBD2. This CDR3 is 15 amino acids long. Germline CDR1 is MNHEY and CDR2 is SMNVEV (reference sequence). Germline trimming cut 5 bases from V and 7 bases from J; bases unmatched to any gene: 11. The CDR3 nucleotides read TGTGCCAGCAGTCGCGAACCTAGCGGGGGAGGAGAGCAGTACTTC. Translation: CASSREPSGGGEQYF.

This clonotype was detected only a few times. The chain combines TRBV2 with TRBJ2-5; D is undetermined. V was clipped by 10 bases and J by 5 bases, with 17 bases between them. The length of the CDR3 is 13 residues. Looked up from germline, CDR1 is SNHLY and CDR2 is FYNNEI. DNA for the CDR3: TGTGCCATCCCGTCCCTGTTCGGGGAGACCCAGTACTTC. This encodes CAIPSLFGETQYF.

This chain uses TRBV18 with TRBJ2-1; 9 bases are shared with TRBD2. V lost 1 base, J lost 5 bases, and 3 bases stayed unmatched. CDR1 is KGHSH and CDR2 is LQKENI in the germline V gene. The CDR3 extends over 15 amino acids. Written as DNA, the CDR3 is TGTGCCAGCTCACCACTAGCGGGGGCCGACAATGAGCAGTTCTTC. Translated, it gives CASSPLAGADNEQFF.

This clonotype turned up a few times. The rearrangement links TRBV4-2 to TRBJ1-1; D unclear. CDR3 length equals 15 residues. V was trimmed by 0 bases and J by 4 bases, leaving 12 bases between them. Germline lookup yields CDR1 LGHNA and CDR2 YNFKEQ. The CDR3 DNA reads TGTGCCAGCAGCCAAGACCCGATCGCGAGCACTGAAGCTTTCTTT. Residues: CASSQDPIASTEAFF.

The genes are TRBV29-1 and TRBJ2-5, with TRBD1 matching 8 bases. CDR1 is SQVTM and CDR2 is ANQGSEA in the germline V gene. CDR3 length equals 13 residues. V gave up 3 bases and J gave up 4 bases; unmatched junction bases: 4. CDR3 sequence reads: CSVDDRGPETQYF. The DNA for the CDR3 is TGCAGCGTTGATGACAGGGGCCCAGAGACCCAGTACTTC.